These 23 T cell receptor beta chains came from one sample sequenced in a study of blood T cells in healthy people across ages. Alongside a J-beta primer mix, a sample-barcoded 5' primer served in a second PCR lasting roughly 7 to 11 cycles. MiXCR, applied by TCRdb to the 5' RACE reads, yields one record per CDR3 protein. The sample has around 1,700,000 distinct CDR3 sequences, 28% seen once. Sequencing was carried out using blood. These receptors were taken from a woman aged 30 to 39 in good health.

The rearrangement links TRBV11-2 to TRBJ2-7, with D perhaps TRBD1 or TRBD2 (5 bases each). CDR3 length: 15 residues. Trimming removed 5 bases at V and 3 bases at J, with 17 bases between. Germline CDR1 reads SGHAT; CDR2 reads FQNNGV. CDR3 DNA: TGTGCCAGCAGCCGAGATGGGACGGCTCTCTACGAGCAGTACTTC. As protein: CASSRDGTALYEQYF.

This clonotype was seen a handful of times. The chain couples TRBV5-4 to TRBJ1-3; D is perhaps TRBD1 (6 bases). CDR3 length: 14 amino acids. The V gene's germline CDR1 is SGHNT and CDR2 YYREEE (reference sequence). Deletions cut 4 bases from V and 2 bases from J, with 10 bases between. CDR3 protein: CASSTGQPGNTIYF. The CDR3, as DNA: TGTGCCAGCAGCACAGGACAGCCTGGAAACACCATATATTTT.

The V and J genes are TRBV7-9 and TRBJ1-1; D uncertain. There are 13 residues in the CDR3. CDR1 SEHNR and CDR2 FQNEAQ come from the germline V gene (reference sequence). The V end was cut by 6 bases, the J end by 4 bases, with 12 bases between. In DNA, the CDR3 is TGTGCCAGCAGTCCCAATTTCCCCACTGAAGCTTTCTTT. Amino acids: CASSPNFPTEAFF.

The chain links TRBV7-9 to TRBJ2-5, with 9 bases that match TRBD1. The germline gives CDR1 SEHNR, CDR2 FQNEAQ (reference sequence). J gave up 4 bases and V 5 bases, and 14 bases lay outside the gene matches. CDR3 length: 17 amino acids. The CDR3 region is CASSTSDPGQGRETQYF. The DNA of the CDR3 is TGTGCCAGCAGCACTTCCGATCCGGGACAGGGTAGAGAGACCCAGTACTTC.

In DNA, the CDR3 is TGCGCCAGCAGCTTGGAAGTGGCTCCGAAGACCCAGTACTTC. It translates to CASSLEVAPKTQYF. The chain joins TRBV5-1 to TRBJ2-5; D unresolved. CDR3 size: 14 residues. V shed 0 bases and J shed 6 bases, with 12 bases lying between them. Per the germline V gene, CDR1 is SGHRS and CDR2 is YFSETQ.

This clonotype was seen a few times. The gene calls are TRBV20-1 and TRBJ2-5, with a possible D match to TRBD2 (6 bases). Germline values: CDR1 DFQATT, CDR2 SNEGSKA (reference sequence). V lost 5 bases to trimming and J lost 7 bases, with 17 bases between them. The CDR3 extends over 13 amino acids. The CDR3 nucleotides are TGCAGTGCTTGCCGGGACTCTCTCGGGACCCAGTACTTC. It translates to CSACRDSLGTQYF.

This clonotype occurred a few times. The gene calls are TRBV4-3 and TRBJ2-1; D assignment may be TRBD1 or TRBD2 (5 bases each). Germline CDR1 reads LGHNA; CDR2 reads YSLEER. The CDR3 contains 16 residues. Trimming took 4 bases from V and 4 from J, leaving 17 bases between them. The CDR3 DNA reads as TGCGCCAGCAGCCGAATTGCCCGGGACGAATACAATGAGCAGTTCTTC. The encoded protein is CASSRIARDEYNEQFF.

The rearrangement uses TRBV5-1 and TRBJ1-5; TRBD1 agrees at 8 bases. The CDR3 consists of 20 residues. Germline CDR1 reads SGHRS; CDR2 reads YFSETQ. After removal of 0 bases from V and 5 bases from J, the junction contained 19 bases not matched to a gene. CDR3 nucleotides: TGCGCCAGCAGCTTGGATGGCAGGGGGCGGTTCCTGAGGCCGGATCAGCCCCAGCATTTT. It specifies CASSLDGRGRFLRPDQPQHF.

There are a few counts of this clonotype. A much larger clone lies a single base off, so this may be a read error. J is TRBJ2-1 and V is TRBV6-4; D remains unclear. The CDR3 covers 13 residues. Germline V gives CDR1 MRHNA, CDR2 SNTAGT. The DNA of the CDR3 is TGTGTCAGCAGTGAAAACGCTTTCAATGAGCAGTTCTTC. It translates to CVSSENAFNEQFF.

A few counts support this clonotype. The DNA of the CDR3 is TGCGCCAGCAGCCAGGGGGGTTTTCCAACTAATGAAAAACTGTTTTTT. Its protein product is CASSQGGFPTNEKLFF. This chain connects TRBV4-1 to TRBJ1-4, with D tentatively TRBD1 (5 bases). The V end lost 3 bases, the J end lost 0 bases, and 11 bases lay between the germline ends. The CDR3 consists of 16 residues. From germline, CDR1 is MGHRA and CDR2 YSYEKL.

This clonotype was observed a few times. This chain links TRBV6-6 with TRBJ2-5; 7 bases align to TRBD2. This CDR3 has 14 amino acids. Unmatched junction bases numbered 6, after V lost 4 bases and J lost 4 bases. Germline V CDR1 and CDR2: MNHNY, SVGAGI (reference sequence). CDR3 loop: CASSFSGFRETQYF. The CDR3 DNA reads TGTGCCAGCAGTTTTAGCGGGTTCAGAGAGACCCAGTACTTC.

The gene calls are TRBV29-1 and TRBJ2-2; D uncertain. The CDR3 extends over 11 amino acids. V dropped 8 bases and J dropped 6 bases, with 10 bases sitting between them. CDR1 is SQVTM and CDR2 is ANQGSEA in the germline V gene. DNA for the CDR3: TGCAGCACCGGTGGAGCCGGGGAGCTGTTTTTT. Translated: CSTGGAGELFF.

This clonotype was counted between two and nine times. The rearrangement joins TRBV29-1 to TRBJ1-1; D uncertain. Deletions cut 8 bases from V and 1 base from J, with 11 bases between. CDR3 length: 12 amino acids. CDR1 is SQVTM and CDR2 is ANQGSEA in the germline V gene. Here the CDR3 reads CSTMRGNTEAFF. CDR3 in DNA: TGCAGCACGATGCGGGGGAACACTGAAGCTTTCTTT.

Ten or more counts support this clonotype. The rearrangement links TRBV7-9 to TRBJ2-3; no clear D. This CDR3 region has 14 residues. CDR1 is SEHNR and CDR2 is FQNEAQ in the germline V gene (reference sequence). V dropped 2 bases and J dropped 2 bases, with 8 bases sitting between them. In nucleotides, the CDR3 is TGTGCCAGCAGCTTAAGTACCCTCACAGATACGCAGTATTTT. This encodes CASSLSTLTDTQYF.

The sample holds many counts of this clonotype. This sequence may be a read error, since a much larger clone differs from it by one base. The rearrangement links TRBV7-9 to TRBJ2-3; the D is unclear. Germline CDR1 reads SEHNR; CDR2 reads FQNEAQ (reference sequence). This CDR3 region has 11 residues. The CDR3 DNA sequence: TGCGCCAGCAGCTTGGACGATACGCAGTATTTT. Protein sequence: CASSLDDTQYF.

This chain connects TRBV5-1 to TRBJ2-5; 9 bases match TRBD2. With 3 bases clipped from V and 11 bases from J, the junction kept 23 bases outside the gene matches. The CDR3 length is 18 residues. The germline V gene encodes CDR1 SGHRS and CDR2 YFSETQ. This chain's CDR3 is CASSSQGGLASSYNEQYF. The CDR3 DNA follows: TGCGCCAGCAGCTCCCAGGGGGGACTAGCAAGCTCCTACAATGAGCAGTACTTC.

The J gene is TRBJ1-1, the V gene TRBV4-1; 7 bases line up with TRBD1. The germline gives CDR1 MGHRA, CDR2 YSYEKL. CDR3 size: 17 residues. Trimming took 2 bases from V and 11 from J; bases not matched to a gene: 20. CDR3 DNA: TGCGCCAGCAGCCAACAAACCGCACTCGACAGGGAAGGGACGGCTTTCTTT. Protein product: CASSQQTALDREGTAFF.

The chain links TRBV20-1 to TRBJ2-2; D gene unclear. V was trimmed by 3 bases and J by 7 bases, leaving 9 bases between them. CDR1 is DFQATT and CDR2 is SNEGSKA in the germline V gene (reference sequence). This CDR3 has 12 residues. The CDR3 bases are TGCAGTGCTAGCCAAAATGACGGGGAGCTGTTTTTT. Translating gives CSASQNDGELFF.

A note on this clonotype: Given a much more abundant clone one base away, this may be a read error. This sequence joins TRBV12-5 and TRBJ2-1; 13 bases fit TRBD2. Germline V gene sequence: CDR1 LGHNT, CDR2 FRNRAP. There are 14 residues in the CDR3. DNA for the CDR3: TGTGCTAGTGGTGGGACTAGCGGGGTCAGTGAGCGGTTCTTC. Its translation is CASGGTSGVSERFF. Full variable domain (remainder filled in from reference TRBV12-5 and TRBJ2-1): DARVTQTPRHKVTEMGQEVTMRCQPILGHNTVFWYRQTMMQGLELLAYFRNRAPLDDSGMPKDRFSAEMPDATLATLKIQPSEPRDSAVYFCASGGTSGVSERFFGPGTRLTVL.

V usage is TRBV7-2 and J usage is TRBJ2-2, with D perhaps TRBD2 (5 bases). The CDR3 is 16 residues long. Germline CDR1 reads SGHTA; CDR2 reads FQGNSA. V lost 3 bases and J lost 5, with 16 bases in between. CDR3 protein: CASSFHPAPGTGELFF. In DNA form, the CDR3 reads TGTGCCAGCAGCTTTCACCCGGCCCCGGGAACCGGGGAGCTGTTTTTT.

This clonotype appeared many times. The rearrangement uses TRBV5-1 and TRBJ1-1; D perhaps matches TRBD1 (5 bases). The CDR3 has 14 residues. Per the germline V gene, CDR1 is SGHRS and CDR2 is YFSETQ. The V and J ends lost 4 bases and 0 bases respectively, with 10 bases between them. The CDR3 DNA follows: TGCGCCAGCAGCCGACAGAGATTGAACACTGAAGCTTTCTTT. This encodes CASSRQRLNTEAFF.

This clonotype has more than one count but fewer than ten. The genes are TRBV11-2 and TRBJ2-3; TRBD2 matches at 10 bases. The germline CDR1 and CDR2 sequences are SGHAT and FQNNGV. This CDR3 spans 16 amino acids. Trimming cost V 3 bases and J 3 bases; bases outside gene matches: 6. The CDR3: CASSFPSGGLTDTQYF. CDR3 nucleotide sequence: TGTGCCAGCAGCTTCCCTAGCGGGGGTTTGACAGATACGCAGTATTTT.

As regards this clonotype: This may be a read error, as it is one base from a much larger clone. This chain links TRBV10-3 with TRBJ2-5, with D perhaps assigned TRBD1 or TRBD2 (6 bases each). Germline V gene lookup returns CDR1 ENHRY and CDR2 SYGVKD. There are 13 residues in the CDR3. V was clipped by 8 bases and J by 5 bases, with 15 bases between them. The DNA of the CDR3 is TGTGCCATCGCTTTGGGGGGCAGGGAGACCCAGTACTTC. Its translation: CAIALGGRETQYF.